Sequencing of this TCR beta chain was carried out in a study of blood T cell repertoires in COVID-19. Study information: Specimens from acute and convalescent COVID-19 originated in the United States, Italy and Spain.

As handled by the study authors: It was from reference gene primer amplification that nucleated cell counts were estimated. Using immunoSEQ multiplex PCR, the repertoire was profiled, and TCRdb retains in-frame clones only, with some absent. V, J and clone size reflect that table, while D and trimming were determined from the DNA. Of 250,000 to 300,000 clones detected, approximately 90% appear once; the ten largest clones hold around 0.99%. The CDR3 is 14 residues long. Deletions cut 4 bases from V and 1 base from J, with 11 bases between. Germline CDR1 GTSNPN, CDR2 SVGIG (reference sequence). The receptor was derived from a woman between 40 and 55 years old who had recovered from COVID-19. The sample was peripheral blood. The chain couples TRBV30 to TRBJ2-1, with D perhaps TRBD2 (6 bases). The CDR3 DNA follows: TGTGCCTGGACCCGAGGGAGGTCCTACAATGAGCAGTTCTTC. It specifies CAWTRGRSYNEQFF.